This TCR beta chain came from a study of blood T cell repertoires in COVID-19. About the research overall: From the United States, Italy and Spain came samples of acute and convalescent COVID-19. PBMCs, B-cell-depleted T cells, or T cells were the source of the cDNA or gDNA that made up the material.

With 0 bases removed from V and 8 bases from J, the gap between germline ends came to 11 bases. CDR1 MNHNS and CDR2 SASEGT come from the germline V gene. This CDR3 spans 15 amino acids. This table comes from immunoSEQ multiplex PCR, and its TCRdb copy is limited to in-frame clones, with some not included. The table includes 73,000 or so clones, roughly 89% detected once. The sequencing input was peripheral blood. The chain has TRBV6-1 and TRBJ1-6; the D is unclear. The TCR originated in a young man with acute or convalescent COVID-19. CDR3 amino acids: CASSEARLIDSPLHF. CDR3 coding DNA: TGTGCCAGCAGTGAAGCGCGGCTGATTGATTCACCCCTCCACTTT.